Described below is a single T cell receptor beta chain sequence and its context. Its target is unknown. The entry originates in a study of T-cell memory formation after mild COVID-19. Overall study findings and caveats: Contracting clones, day 15 to 85, had balanced CD4/CD8, and later expanders favored CD4+.

MiXCR, applied by TCRdb to the 5' RACE reads, yields one record per CDR3 protein. The table lists about 400,000 distinct CDR3 sequences, approximately 24% of them singletons. The CDR3 runs 14 residues. Germline CDR1 is SGHRS and CDR2 is YFSETQ. V was pared by 3 bases and J by 8 bases, with 9 bases of the junction left unmatched. The source material was PBMCs or a T cell subset sorted from them (not recorded which). The TCR originated in an adult woman who had mild COVID-19 (a few samples of this study predate the infection). Cell type and time point are not known. The genes are TRBV5-1 and TRBJ1-2, with TRBD1 matching over 8 bases. The CDR3 coding sequence is TGCGCCAGCAGCTGGGCCGGACAGGGTGGCGGCTACACCTTC. As protein: CASSWAGQGGGYTF.